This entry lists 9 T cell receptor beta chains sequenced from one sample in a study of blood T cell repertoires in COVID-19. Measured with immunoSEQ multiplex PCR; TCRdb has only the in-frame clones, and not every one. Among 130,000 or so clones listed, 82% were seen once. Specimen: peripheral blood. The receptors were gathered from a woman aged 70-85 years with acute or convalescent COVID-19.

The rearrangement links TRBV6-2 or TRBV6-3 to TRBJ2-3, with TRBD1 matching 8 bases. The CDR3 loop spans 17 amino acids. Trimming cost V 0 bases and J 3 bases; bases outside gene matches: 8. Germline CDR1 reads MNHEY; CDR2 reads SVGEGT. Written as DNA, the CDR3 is TGTGCCAGCAGTTACTCGGGACAGGAGTGGGTTACAGATACGCAGTATTTT. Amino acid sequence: CASSYSGQEWVTDTQYF.

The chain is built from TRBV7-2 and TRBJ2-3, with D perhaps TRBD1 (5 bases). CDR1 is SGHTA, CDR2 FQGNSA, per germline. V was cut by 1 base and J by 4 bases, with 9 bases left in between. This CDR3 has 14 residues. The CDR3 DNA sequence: TGTGCCAGCAGCTTAGAGGGGATATCAGATACGCAGTATTTT. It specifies CASSLEGISDTQYF. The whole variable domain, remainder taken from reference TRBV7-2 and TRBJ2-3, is GAGVSQSPSNKVTEKGKDVELRCDPISGHTALYWYRQSLGQGLEFLIYFQGNSAPDKSGLPSDRFSAERTGGSVSTLTIQRTQQEDSAVYLCASSLEGISDTQYFGPGTRLTVL.

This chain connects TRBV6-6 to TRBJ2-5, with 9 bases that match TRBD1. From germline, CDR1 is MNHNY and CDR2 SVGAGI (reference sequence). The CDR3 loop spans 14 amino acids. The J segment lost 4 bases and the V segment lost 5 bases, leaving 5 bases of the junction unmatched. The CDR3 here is CASSLQGARETQYF. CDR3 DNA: TGTGCCAGCAGTCTACAGGGGGCACGAGAGACCCAGTACTTC.

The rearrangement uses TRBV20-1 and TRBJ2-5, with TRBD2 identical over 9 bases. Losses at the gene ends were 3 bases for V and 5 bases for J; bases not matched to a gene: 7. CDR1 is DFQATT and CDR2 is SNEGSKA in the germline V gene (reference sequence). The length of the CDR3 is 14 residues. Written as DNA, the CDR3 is TGCAGTGCTAGTAACAGCGGGGGGCCGGAGACCCAGTACTTC. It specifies CSASNSGGPETQYF.

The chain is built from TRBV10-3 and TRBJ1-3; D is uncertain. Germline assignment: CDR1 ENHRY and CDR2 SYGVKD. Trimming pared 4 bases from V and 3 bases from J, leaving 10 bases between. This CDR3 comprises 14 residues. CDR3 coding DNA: TGTGCCATCAGTGTAAGCCTGATTGGAAACACCATATATTTT. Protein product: CAISVSLIGNTIYF.

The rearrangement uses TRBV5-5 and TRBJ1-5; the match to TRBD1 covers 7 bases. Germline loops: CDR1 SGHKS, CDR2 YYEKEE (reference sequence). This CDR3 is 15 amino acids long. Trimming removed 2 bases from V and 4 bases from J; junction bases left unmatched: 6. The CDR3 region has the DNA TGTGCCAGCAGCTTTGCTGCAGGGGGAAATCAGCCCCAGCATTTT. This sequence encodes CASSFAAGGNQPQHF.

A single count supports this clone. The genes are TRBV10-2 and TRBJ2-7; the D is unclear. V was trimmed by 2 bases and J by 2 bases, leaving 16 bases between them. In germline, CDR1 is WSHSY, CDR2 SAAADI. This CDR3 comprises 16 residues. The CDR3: CASSEGIQMTTYEQYV. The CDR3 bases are TGCGCCAGCAGTGAGGGAATACAGATGACCACCTACGAGCAGTACGTC.

The CDR3 DNA sequence: TGTGCCAGCTCACCACCCAGAAACTCTGGAAACACCATATATTTT. Residues: CASSPPRNSGNTIYF. The chain links TRBV18 to TRBJ1-3; no firm D call. This CDR3 region has 15 residues. Germline values: CDR1 KGHSH, CDR2 LQKENI. The germline V and J ends were trimmed by 0 bases and 0 bases, with 6 bases remaining between them.

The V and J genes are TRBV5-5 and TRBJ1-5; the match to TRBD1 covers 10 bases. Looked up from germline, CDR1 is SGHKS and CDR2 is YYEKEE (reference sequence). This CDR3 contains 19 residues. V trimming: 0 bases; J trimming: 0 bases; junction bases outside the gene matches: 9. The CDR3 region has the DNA TGTGCCAGCAGCTTGGAGGGGGACAGGGGACCGTTTAGCAATCAGCCCCAGCATTTT. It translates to CASSLEGDRGPFSNQPQHF.